Each of the 16 T cell receptor beta chains below was sequenced from the same sample in a study of T-cell memory formation after mild COVID-19. TCRdb re-called the 5' RACE reads through MiXCR, storing one row per CDR3 protein. The sample shows 150,000 to 200,000 distinct CDR3 sequences, about 22% of them seen only once. Sequencing used PBMCs or a T cell subset sorted from them (not recorded which). These receptor sequences come from an adult woman who had mild COVID-19 (a few samples of this study predate the infection). Cell type and time point are not known.

The chain employs TRBV12-3 or TRBV12-4 and TRBJ1-6; 9 nucleotides match TRBD1. The V gene end was trimmed by 6 bases and the J gene end by 6 bases; junction bases not matched to a gene: 6. The CDR3 is 15 amino acids. The CDR3 here is CASRSGQGFNSPLHF. In DNA form, the CDR3 reads TGTGCCAGCAGGTCTGGACAGGGGTTTAATTCACCCCTCCACTTT.

This clonotype was seen a handful of times. The chain has TRBV18 and TRBJ2-7; tentatively, D is TRBD1 (6 bases). Deletions cut 2 bases from V and 2 bases from J, with 13 bases between. Germline V gene sequence: CDR1 KGHSH, CDR2 LQKENI. There are 15 residues in the CDR3. The CDR3 coding sequence is TGTGCCAGCTCACCAGGGGGCGGGTTCGCCTACGAGCAGTACTTC. It yields the protein CASSPGGGFAYEQYF.

J is TRBJ2-5 and V is TRBV19; D may be TRBD1 (5 bases). This CDR3 comprises 14 residues. Germline CDR1 and CDR2: LNHDA and SQIVND (reference sequence). V was pared by 9 bases and J by 2 bases, with 16 bases between. The CDR3 DNA reads as TGTGCCAGCCGCGACAGCGAGTTACAAGAGACCCAGTACTTC. It translates to CASRDSELQETQYF.

This rearrangement joins TRBV20-1 to TRBJ2-3; the D gene is possibly TRBD1 (5 bases). Trimming took off 4 bases at V and 0 bases at J, with 14 bases between the two ends. The germline V gene has CDR1 DFQATT and CDR2 SNEGSKA (reference sequence). The CDR3 is 15 residues long. This CDR3 is CSATRQSTSTDTQYF. The CDR3 region has the DNA TGCAGTGCTACCAGACAGAGTACTAGCACAGATACGCAGTATTTT.

This clonotype was counted ten times or more. The V call is TRBV20-1, the J call TRBJ1-1, with TRBD1 as a possible D gene (6 bases). The CDR3 has 17 residues. V was trimmed by 3 bases and J by 3 bases, leaving 23 bases between them. Germline V lookup: CDR1 DFQATT, CDR2 SNEGSKA (reference sequence). The DNA of the CDR3 is TGCAGTGCTAGGCCAGGGGATCGTTTTGGCGGCGACACTGAAGCTTTCTTT. It translates to CSARPGDRFGGDTEAFF.

This sequence joins TRBV7-2 and TRBJ2-5; 10 bases agree with TRBD1. Losses at the gene ends were 1 base for V and 1 base for J; bases not matched to a gene: 6. The germline gives CDR1 SGHTA, CDR2 FQGNSA. The CDR3 is 17 residues long. The CDR3 coding sequence is TGTGCCAGCAGCTTAGTGGGGACAGGGGCCCTCCAAGAGACCCAGTACTTC. It specifies CASSLVGTGALQETQYF.

A few counts support this clonotype. V gene TRBV4-2 combines with J gene TRBJ1-1; no firm D call. The V end lost 0 bases, the J end lost 8 bases, and 10 bases lay between the germline ends. The V gene's germline CDR1 is LGHNA and CDR2 YNFKEQ. There are 13 residues in the CDR3. In DNA, the CDR3 is TGTGCCAGCAGCCAAGAACGCGGGTTCGAAGCTTTCTTT. It is translated as CASSQERGFEAFF.

The chain joins TRBV7-9 to TRBJ2-7; possible D gene TRBD1, 6 bases. The CDR3 has 12 residues. V was clipped by 1 base and J by 5 bases, with 6 bases between them. The V gene's germline CDR1 is SEHNR and CDR2 FQNEAQ (reference sequence). The CDR3 loop is CASSLEGDEQYF. CDR3 nucleotide sequence: TGTGCCAGCAGCTTAGAGGGGGACGAGCAGTACTTC.

This clonotype came up a few times. The chain recombines TRBV7-9 with TRBJ1-2; D remains unclear. Trimming took off 1 base at V and 1 base at J, with 7 bases between the two ends. Germline loops: CDR1 SEHNR, CDR2 FQNEAQ (reference sequence). The CDR3 is 14 amino acids. The CDR3 sequence is CASSLEDLNYGYTF. The DNA for the CDR3 is TGTGCCAGCAGCTTAGAAGACCTTAACTATGGCTACACCTTC.

The chain has TRBV21-1 and TRBJ1-1. TRBV21-1 is an annotated pseudogene. The CDR3 contains 17 residues. CDR3 protein: CASSKDRPATMNTEAFF. Here the CDR3 DNA reads TGTGCCAGCAGCAAAGACCGGCCAGCTACCATGAACACTGAAGCTTTCTTT.

This clonotype was counted a few times. This chain uses TRBV27 with TRBJ1-1; D remains unclear. The V gene's germline CDR1 is MNHEY and CDR2 SMNVEV (reference sequence). The CDR3 runs to 14 residues. The ends were cut back, 6 bases at V and 0 bases at J, with 11 bases in the middle. CDR3 DNA: TGTGCCAGCAGAGTATTGGGGTTGAACACTGAAGCTTTCTTT. The encoded protein is CASRVLGLNTEAFF.

The V call is TRBV19, the J call TRBJ2-7; D call uncertain. The CDR3 has 16 amino acids. Trimming left V 5 bases short and J 0 bases short, with 17 bases between. The germline CDR1 and CDR2 sequences are LNHDA and SQIVND (reference sequence). The CDR3 nucleotides read TGTGCCAGTAGTTGGACGGTCGGCGGCAGCTCCTACGAGCAGTACTTC. Its protein product is CASSWTVGGSSYEQYF. Full variable domain (missing parts from reference TRBV19 and TRBJ2-7): DGGITQSPKYLFRKEGQNVTLSCEQNLNHDAMYWYRQDPGQGLRLIYYSQIVNDFQKGDIAEGYSVSREKKESFPLTVTSAQKNPTAFYLCASSWTVGGSSYEQYFGPGTRLTVT.

The rearrangement joins TRBV18 to TRBJ1-1; D not resolved. The CDR3 has 13 residues. Trimming pared 0 bases from V and 1 base from J, leaving 3 bases between. Germline V CDR1 and CDR2: KGHSH, LQKENI. The chain's CDR3 is CASSPPENTEAFF. CDR3 bases: TGTGCCAGCTCACCACCGGAGAACACTGAAGCTTTCTTT.

This clonotype occurred a few times. V and J are TRBV7-3 and TRBJ2-3; D is unresolved. Trimming cost V 1 base and J 2 bases, with 10 bases left between them. The CDR3 totals 15 residues. From germline, CDR1 is SGHTA and CDR2 FQGTGA. The CDR3 bases are TGTGCCAGCAGCTTAATGGCCTGGGACACAGATACGCAGTATTTT. Its translation is CASSLMAWDTDTQYF.

V is TRBV24-1 and J is TRBJ2-3; TRBD2 matches 8 bases. With 1 base clipped from V and 2 bases from J, the junction kept 7 bases outside the gene matches. CDR1 is KGHDR and CDR2 is SFDVKD in the germline V gene. CDR3 length: 17 amino acids. CDR3 DNA: TGTGCCACCAGTGATTTATCCCAGCGGGGGTTCACAGATACGCAGTATTTT. It encodes CATSDLSQRGFTDTQYF.

The chain employs TRBV19 and TRBJ1-1; D is unresolved. From germline, CDR1 is LNHDA and CDR2 SQIVND (reference sequence). The CDR3 contains 14 residues. Trimming pared 2 bases from V and 0 bases from J, leaving 7 bases between. In DNA, the CDR3 is TGTGCCAGTAGTATAACTGAGATGAACACTGAAGCTTTCTTT. Amino acid sequence: CASSITEMNTEAFF.